This entry features one T cell receptor (beta chain) sequence. Antigen unknown. This may come from a read error, since a much larger clone is one base off. The data originate from a study of T cells in Graves' hyperthyroidism and ophthalmopathy. General study points: Progression to ophthalmopathy was predicted a median of 6.5 months early. Most expanded thyroid clonotypes above 0.001 recurred in blood.

RNA transcripts yielded amplified TCR beta CDR3 regions. HTBI primers were the set used in a first-round RT-PCR of the TCR CDR3. TCRdb itself ran the multiplex PCR reads through MiXCR, one entry per CDR3 protein. The sample has around 280,000 distinct CDR3 sequences, roughly 13% seen once. Extraction of PBMCs used 7.5 to 10 ml of fresh peripheral blood. The sequence was collected from a woman aged 40 to 55 with Graves' hyperthyroidism. Sample: blood.

CDR3 region: CASSYASGRVRIGAEPPYEQYF. Here the CDR3 DNA reads TGTGCCAGCAGTTACGCTAGCGGGAGGGTTAGGATTGGGGCAGAGCCACCCTACGAGCAGTACTTC. The chain is built from TRBV6-5 and TRBJ2-7, with 12 nucleotides matching TRBD2. The CDR3 extends over 22 amino acids. Trimming removed 2 bases from V and 2 bases from J; junction bases left unmatched: 22. Per germline, CDR1 MNHEY and CDR2 SVGAGI.